This passage covers 17 T cell receptor gamma chains from one sample sequenced in a study of intestinal T cells in coeliac disease (TCRdb year 2020). For each case, genomic DNA was extracted from ten 5-um FFPE scrolls with the QIAamp DNA FFPE tissue kit. The library was built by means of multiplex PCR. Data came from an Ion Torrent PGM. TRG repertoires were amplified from 150 to 250 ng of biopsy DNA with the LymphoTrack kit, in which Illumina adapters are carried by the primers. TCRdb called clones from the public reads with CATT, and repeated DNA sequences were later combined into one row. This sample comprises over a thousand gamma-chain clones, 50% to 70% of them detected only once. Approximately 12% of the sample lies in the top ten. The sequenced sample was a duodenal biopsy. The source of these receptors is a human donor with celiac disease.

V gene TRGV2 combines with J gene TRGJ1 or TRGJ2. The germline V gene has CDR1 EGSNGY and CDR2 YDSYNSKV. CDR3 size: 16 residues. V dropped 1 base and J dropped 3; count of bases not matched to a gene: 12. The CDR3 DNA sequence: TGTGCCACCTGGGACGGCCCCTGCGGTCTTTATTATAAGAAACTCTTT. This sequence encodes CATWDGPCGLYYKKLF.

This clone is large by share. The CDR3, as DNA: TGTGCTGCGTGGATTAGGCATTATAAGAAACTCTTT. Its protein is CAAWIRHYKKLF. J is TRGJ1 or TRGJ2 and V is TRGV10. TRGV10 is reported as an ORF; its role is uncertain. Losses at the gene ends were 8 bases for V and 5 bases for J; bases not matched to a gene: 7. This CDR3 comprises 12 residues.

This clone was seen a few times. V gene TRGV8 combines with J gene TRGJP1. CDR3 size: 13 residues. J gave up 1 base and V 8 bases, and 4 bases lay outside the gene matches. Per the germline V gene, CDR1 is VENAVY and CDR2 is YDSYNSRV. The CDR3 loop reads CATLGTTGWFKIF. For the CDR3, the DNA is TGTGCCACCTTGGGTACCACTGGTTGGTTCAAGATATTT.

This chain uses TRGV4 with TRGJ1 or TRGJ2. The germline V gene has CDR1 EGSTGY and CDR2 YDSYTSSV. The CDR3 consists of 11 residues. Losses at the gene ends were 0 bases for V and 16 bases for J; bases not matched to a gene: 9. The CDR3 DNA reads TGTGCCACCTGGGATGGGTGCATTTTTCTCTTT. This gives the protein CATWDGCIFLF.

This chain connects TRGV2 to TRGJP2. V was pared by 8 bases and J by 4 bases, with 7 bases of the junction left unmatched. There are 13 residues in the CDR3. Per the germline V gene, CDR1 is EGSNGY and CDR2 is YDSYNSKV. CDR3 residues: CATSSVSDWIKTF. The CDR3 DNA is TGTGCCACCTCTTCTGTTAGTGATTGGATCAAGACGTTT.

By proportion, this clone is large. This chain connects TRGV8 to TRGJP2. Looked up from germline, CDR1 is VENAVY and CDR2 is YDSYNSRV. J was trimmed by 9 bases and V by 8 bases; bases with no gene match: 0. The CDR3 contains 9 residues. The CDR3 spells CATYWIKTF. CDR3 coding DNA: TGTGCCACCTATTGGATCAAGACGTTT.

By share of the sample, this clone is large. The genes are TRGV9 and TRGJ1 or TRGJ2. Trimming at V came to 0 bases and at J to 10 bases, leaving 3 bases not matched to a gene. The germline CDR1 and CDR2 sequences are GITISATS and ISYDGTV (reference sequence). The CDR3 loop spans 11 amino acids. The CDR3 loop is CALWEVPKKLF. Here the CDR3 DNA reads TGTGCCTTGTGGGAGGTGCCCAAGAAACTCTTT.

This clone counts as large. The J gene is TRGJP1, the V gene TRGV10. TRGV10 is flagged as an ORF with uncertain function. Trimming took 8 bases from V and 6 from J; bases not matched to a gene: 7. This CDR3 is 13 amino acids long. CDR3 sequence reads: CAAWGRSGWFKIF. In nucleotides, the CDR3 is TGTGCTGCGTGGGGCCGATCTGGTTGGTTCAAGATATTT.

By its share, this clone is large. The genes are TRGV2 and TRGJ1 or TRGJ2. This CDR3 has 11 residues. Germline V gene data show CDR1 as EGSNGY and CDR2 as YDSYNSKV. J was trimmed by 2 bases and V by 7 bases; bases with no gene match: 2. CDR3 sequence (DNA): TGTGCCACCTGCTATTATTATAAGAAACTCTTT. Protein sequence: CATCYYYKKLF.

The chain combines TRGV3 with TRGJP1. The CDR3 loop spans 12 amino acids. Germline CDR1 and CDR2: VTNTFY and YDVSTARD (reference sequence). Germline trimming cut 0 bases from V and 13 bases from J; bases unmatched to any gene: 5. The CDR3 loop is CATWDRRTFKIF. In DNA form, the CDR3 reads TGTGCCACCTGGGACAGGCGCACGTTCAAGATATTT.

This clone was seen only once. A single base separates this from a much larger clone, so it may be a read error. This sample includes further DNA sequences coding for the same CDR3. The chain joins TRGV10 to TRGJP1. TRGV10 is marked as an open reading frame, function uncertain. The CDR3 has 18 residues. This CDR3 reads CAAWGSFGPNTTGWFKIF. Here the CDR3 DNA reads TGTGCTGCGTGGGGCTCTTTTGGGCCAAATACCACTGGCTGGTTCAAGATATTT.

This chain connects TRGV3 to TRGJ1 or TRGJ2. The CDR3 has 17 residues. V gave up 12 bases and J gave up 4 bases; unmatched junction bases: 27. Germline values: CDR1 VTNTFY, CDR2 YDVSTARD (reference sequence). This chain's CDR3 is CADLGHFRGARYYKKLF. The CDR3 DNA reads as TGTGCCGACCTGGGACATTTCCGCGGAGCCAGATATTATAAGAAACTCTTT.

In this sample, this clone is large (0.1 to 1%). This rearrangement joins TRGV4 to TRGJ1 or TRGJ2. Unmatched junction bases numbered 14, after V lost 0 bases and J lost 3 bases. This CDR3 contains 17 residues. Germline values: CDR1 EGSTGY, CDR2 YDSYTSSV. The CDR3 loop reads CATWDGPRPLFYYKKLF. For the CDR3, the DNA is TGTGCCACCTGGGATGGGCCCAGGCCCCTTTTTTATTATAAGAAACTCTTT.

This clone was counted only a few times. This could be a read error, since a much larger clone is one nucleotide away. The chain carries TRGV3 and TRGJ1 or TRGJ2. The CDR3 totals 15 residues. Germline V gene data show CDR1 as VTNTFY and CDR2 as YDVSTARD (reference sequence). As DNA, the CDR3 is TGTGCCACCTGGGACAGATTCAAAGCGGGGTATAAGAAGCTCTTT. It encodes CATWDRFKAGYKKLF.

The chain uses TRGV8 and TRGJ1 or TRGJ2. CDR1 and CDR2 (germline): VENAVY, YDSYNSRV. This CDR3 is 9 amino acids long. V gave up 10 bases and J gave up 12 bases; unmatched junction bases: 9. The chain's CDR3 is CATILTKLF. The CDR3 DNA reads TGTGCCACAATACTAACGAAACTCTTT.

This sequence joins TRGV8 and TRGJP2. This CDR3 spans 12 amino acids. The germline V gene encodes CDR1 VENAVY and CDR2 YDSYNSRV. After removal of 3 bases from V and 11 bases from J, the junction contained 6 bases not matched to a gene. The CDR3 DNA reads as TGTGCCACCTGGGATGTAAGCTGGATCAAGACGTTT. Protein sequence: CATWDVSWIKTF.

This clone showed up just a few times. V is TRGV9 and J is TRGJ1 or TRGJ2. The CDR3 sequence is 11 residues long. V gave up 2 bases and J gave up 12 bases; unmatched junction bases: 7. Germline CDR1 reads GITISATS; CDR2 reads ISYDGTV (reference sequence). The CDR3 nucleotides are TGTGCCTTGTGGGAGGCCTTTACGAAACTCTTT. Protein: CALWEAFTKLF.